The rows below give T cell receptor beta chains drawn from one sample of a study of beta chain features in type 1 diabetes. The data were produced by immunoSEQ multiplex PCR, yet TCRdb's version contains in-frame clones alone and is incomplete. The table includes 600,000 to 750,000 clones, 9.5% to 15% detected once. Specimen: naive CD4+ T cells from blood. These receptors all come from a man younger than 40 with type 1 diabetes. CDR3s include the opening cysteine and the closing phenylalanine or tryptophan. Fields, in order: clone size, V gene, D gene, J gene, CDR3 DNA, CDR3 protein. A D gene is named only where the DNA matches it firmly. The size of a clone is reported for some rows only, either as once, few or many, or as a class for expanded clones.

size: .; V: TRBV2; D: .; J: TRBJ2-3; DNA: TGTGCCAGCAGCCTGGTAGGAAGGGCAGATACGCAGTATTTT; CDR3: CASSLVGRADTQYF
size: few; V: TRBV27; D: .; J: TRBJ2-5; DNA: TGTGCCAGCAGTTTATCTTTCCAAGAGACCCAGTACTTC; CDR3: CASSLSFQETQYF
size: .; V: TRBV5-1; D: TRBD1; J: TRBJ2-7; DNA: TGCGCCAGCAGCCCGCGTGAAGGTGGGACAGCTATACACGAGCAGTACTTC; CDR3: CASSPREGGTAIHEQYF
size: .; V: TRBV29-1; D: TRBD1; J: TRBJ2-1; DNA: TGCAGCGAAAGACAGGGGTCCGCCTACAATGAGCAGTTCTTC; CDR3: CSERQGSAYNEQFF
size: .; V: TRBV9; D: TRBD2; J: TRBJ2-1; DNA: TGTGCCAGCAGCGTAGTTGGCAGCGGGGGCCCCAATGAGCAGTTCTTC; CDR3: CASSVVGSGGPNEQFF
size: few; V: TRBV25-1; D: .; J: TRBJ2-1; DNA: TGTGCCAGCAGTGAAACTCTAGGGCCAGGGAATGAGCAGTTCTTC; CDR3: CASSETLGPGNEQFF
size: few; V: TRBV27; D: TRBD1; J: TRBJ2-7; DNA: TGTGCCAGCGGGCGGACAGGGTCGGGCGAGCAGTACTTC; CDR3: CASGRTGSGEQYF
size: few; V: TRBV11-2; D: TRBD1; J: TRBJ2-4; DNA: TGTGCCAGCAGCTTGGACAGGGGAAACATTCAGTACTTC; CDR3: CASSLDRGNIQYF
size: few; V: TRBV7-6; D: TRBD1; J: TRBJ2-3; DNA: TGTGCCAGCAGCTCAGCGACAGGGGGCGAATCAGATACGCAGTATTTT; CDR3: CASSSATGGESDTQYF
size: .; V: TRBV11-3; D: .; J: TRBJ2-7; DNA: TGTGCCAGCAGCCTAACAGGGGAGCAGTACTTC; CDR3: CASSLTGEQYF
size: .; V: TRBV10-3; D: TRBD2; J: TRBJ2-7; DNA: TGTGCCATCAGGGCGACTAGCGGCTACGAGCAGTACTTC; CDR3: CAIRATSGYEQYF
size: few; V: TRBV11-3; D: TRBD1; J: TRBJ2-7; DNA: TGTGCCAGCAGCTCCCAACAGGGGAGCTCCTACGAGCAGTACTTC; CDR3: CASSSQQGSSYEQYF
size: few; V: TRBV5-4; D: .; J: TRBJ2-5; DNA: TGTGCCAGCAGCCCCCGGACCGCCCGGACCCAGTACTTC; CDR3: CASSPRTARTQYF
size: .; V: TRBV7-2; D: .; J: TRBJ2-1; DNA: TGTGCCAGCAGCTTAGCCAGCAGCCATACGATGGAGTTCTTC; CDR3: CASSLASSHTMEFF
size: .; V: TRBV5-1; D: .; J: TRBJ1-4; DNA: TGCGCCAGCAGCTTAAAAAGGGATGAAAAACTGTTTTTT; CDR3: CASSLKRDEKLFF
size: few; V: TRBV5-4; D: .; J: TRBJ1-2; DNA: TGTGCCAGCGGCGGGGAGGTGGGCTACACCTTC; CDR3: CASGGEVGYTF
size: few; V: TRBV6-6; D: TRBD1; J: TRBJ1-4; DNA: TGTGCCAGCAGAACCCCAGGGGGTGAAAAACTGTTTTTT; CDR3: CASRTPGGEKLFF
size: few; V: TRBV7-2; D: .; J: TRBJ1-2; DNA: TGTGCCAGCAGCCGGGACGGTCCCTATGGCTACACCTTC; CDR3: CASSRDGPYGYTF
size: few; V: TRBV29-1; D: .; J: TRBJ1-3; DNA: TGCAGCGGCCTCAGGAGCTCTGGAAACACCATATATTTT; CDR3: CSGLRSSGNTIYF
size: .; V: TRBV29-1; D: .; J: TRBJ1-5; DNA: TGCAGCGTTCGAACAGGGAGCAATCAGCCCCAGCATTTT; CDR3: CSVRTGSNQPQHF
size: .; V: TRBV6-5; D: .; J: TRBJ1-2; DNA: TGTGCCAGCAGGTCGGGGGAAGCTAACTATGGCTACACCTTC; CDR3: CASRSGEANYGYTF
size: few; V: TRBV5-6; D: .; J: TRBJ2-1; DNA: TGTGCCAGCAGCTTGCTCGCGATCTCCTACAATGAGCAGTTCTTC; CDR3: CASSLLAISYNEQFF
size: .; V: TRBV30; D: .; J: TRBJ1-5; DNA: TGTGCCTGGAGTGGGGACCCGAATCAGCCCCAGCATTTT; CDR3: CAWSGDPNQPQHF
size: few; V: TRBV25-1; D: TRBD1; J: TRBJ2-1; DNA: TGTGCCAGCAGTGAGGGGGGGACAGGGAGGTATGAGCAGTTCTTC; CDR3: CASSEGGTGRYEQFF
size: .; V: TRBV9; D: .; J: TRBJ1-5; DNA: TGTGCCAGCAGCGAGGGGAGTCCGAGCAATCAGCCCCAGCATTTT; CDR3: CASSEGSPSNQPQHF
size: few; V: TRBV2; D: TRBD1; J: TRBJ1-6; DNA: TGTGCCAGCAGCGTTACAGGGGCTGTTAATAATTCACCCCTCCACTTT; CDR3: CASSVTGAVNNSPLHF
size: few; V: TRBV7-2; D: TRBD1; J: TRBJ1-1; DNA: TGTGCCAGCAGCTCCCAGGGGGACACTGAAGCTTTCTTT; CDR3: CASSSQGDTEAFF
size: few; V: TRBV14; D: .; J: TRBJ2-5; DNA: TGTGCCAGCAGCCAAAGGGTTGGCATTACTCAAGAGACCCAGTACTTC; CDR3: CASSQRVGITQETQYF
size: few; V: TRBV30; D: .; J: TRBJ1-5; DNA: TGTGCCTGGAGTACCGGGAGTAATAGCAATCAGCCCCAGCATTTT; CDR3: CAWSTGSNSNQPQHF
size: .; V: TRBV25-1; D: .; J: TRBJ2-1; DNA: TGTGCCAGCAGTGACCCCGGGCAGGGACACTACAATGAGCAGTTCTTC; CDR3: CASSDPGQGHYNEQFF
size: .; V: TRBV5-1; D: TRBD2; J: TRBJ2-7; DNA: TGCGCCAGCAGCTCCCCGGGACTAGCGGATTCCGAGCAGTACTTC; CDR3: CASSSPGLADSEQYF
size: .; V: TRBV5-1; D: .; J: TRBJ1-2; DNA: TGCGCCAGCAGCGGCGGAGGGCATGGCTACACCTTC; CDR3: CASSGGGHGYTF
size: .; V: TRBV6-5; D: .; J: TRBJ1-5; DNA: TGTGCCAGCAGTTACTCTGGAGGCCATCAGCCCCAGCATTTT; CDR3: CASSYSGGHQPQHF
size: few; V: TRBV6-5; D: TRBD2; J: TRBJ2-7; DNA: TGTGCCAGCAGCCCTCCCCTAGCGGGGGTCTACGAGCAGTACTTC; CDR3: CASSPPLAGVYEQYF
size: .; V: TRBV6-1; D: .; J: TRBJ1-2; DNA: TGTGCCAGCAGTGAGCGGACAGACCCCTATGGCTACACCTTC; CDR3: CASSERTDPYGYTF
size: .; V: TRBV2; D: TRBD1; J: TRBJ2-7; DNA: TGTGCCAGCGGCAGGACAGGGGCTTCCTACGAGCAGTACTTC; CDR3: CASGRTGASYEQYF
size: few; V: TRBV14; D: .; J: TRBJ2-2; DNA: TGTGCCAGCAGCCAAGGCAGGTCCCGGGCCGGGGAGCTGTTTTTT; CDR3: CASSQGRSRAGELFF
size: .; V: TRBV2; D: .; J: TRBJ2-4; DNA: TGTGCCAGCAAAGTTCCTCTAGCCAAAAACATTCAGTACTTC; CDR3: CASKVPLAKNIQYF
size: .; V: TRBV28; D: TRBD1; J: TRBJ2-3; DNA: TGTGCCAGCAGTCCGGGACAGGGTCCAGATACGCAGTATTTT; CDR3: CASSPGQGPDTQYF
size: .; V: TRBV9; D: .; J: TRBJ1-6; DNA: TGTGCCAGCAGCGTAGATCACAGTTTGAGCTCACCCCTCCACTTT; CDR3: CASSVDHSLSSPLHF
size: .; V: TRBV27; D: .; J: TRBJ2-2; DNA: TGTGCCAGCAGTGGGGAGGGGGCGCGTGCCGGGGAGCTGTTTTTT; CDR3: CASSGEGARAGELFF
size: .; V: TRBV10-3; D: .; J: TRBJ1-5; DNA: TGTGCCATCAGTGAGGGGGTGAGCAATCAGCCCCAGCATTTT; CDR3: CAISEGVSNQPQHF
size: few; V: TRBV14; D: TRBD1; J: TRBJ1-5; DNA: TGTGCCAGCAGCCAAGGGACAGGGGATCAGCCCCAGCATTTT; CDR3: CASSQGTGDQPQHF
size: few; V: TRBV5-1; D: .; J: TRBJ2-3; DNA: TGCGCCAGCAGCCGGGCCCCCAGGGACACTAGCACAGATACGCAGTATTTT; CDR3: CASSRAPRDTSTDTQYF
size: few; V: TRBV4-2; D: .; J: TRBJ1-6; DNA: TGTGCCAGCAGCCAACAAAGGGTCTATAATTCACCCCTCCACTTT; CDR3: CASSQQRVYNSPLHF
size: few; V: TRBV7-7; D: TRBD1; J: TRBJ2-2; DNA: TGTGCCAGCAGCTTATCAGGGGGTCCCAACACCGGGGAGCTGTTTTTT; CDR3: CASSLSGGPNTGELFF
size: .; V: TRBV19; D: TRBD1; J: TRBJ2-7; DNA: TGTGCCAGCAGCCCGGGACAGGAATCCTACGAGCAGTACTTC; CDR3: CASSPGQESYEQYF
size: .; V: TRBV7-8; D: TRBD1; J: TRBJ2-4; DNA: TGTGCCAGCAGCGAGACGGGACAGGGGGCTATCAAAAACATTCAGTACTTC; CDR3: CASSETGQGAIKNIQYF
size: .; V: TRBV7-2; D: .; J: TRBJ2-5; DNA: TGTGCCAGCAGTGCGGCTAGGGAGACCCAGTACTTC; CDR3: CASSAARETQYF
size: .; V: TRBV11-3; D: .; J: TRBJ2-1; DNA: TGTGCCAGCAGCTTCGGGCAGGGGAGGCACAATGAGCAGTTCTTC; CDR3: CASSFGQGRHNEQFF
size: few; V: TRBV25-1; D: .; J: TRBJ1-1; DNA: TGTGCCAGCAGTGACCCAGTGATGAACACTGAAGCTTTCTTT; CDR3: CASSDPVMNTEAFF
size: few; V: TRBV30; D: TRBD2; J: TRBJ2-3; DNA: TGTGCCTGGAGACTAGCGGGGGGCCGTTCAGATACGCAGTATTTT; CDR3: CAWRLAGGRSDTQYF
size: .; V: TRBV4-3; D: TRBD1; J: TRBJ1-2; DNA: TGCGCCAGCAGCCAAGATATGAAACAGGGGGAATATGGCTACACCTTC; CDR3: CASSQDMKQGEYGYTF
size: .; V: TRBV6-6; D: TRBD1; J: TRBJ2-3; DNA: TGTGCCAGCAGCAGGGACAGTTTCACAGATACGCAGTATTTT; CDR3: CASSRDSFTDTQYF
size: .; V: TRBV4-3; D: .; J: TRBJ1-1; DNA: TGCGCCAGCAGCCAATCTGGGGGACACCTCCTGGGAGCTTTCTTT; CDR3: CASSQSGGHLLGAFF